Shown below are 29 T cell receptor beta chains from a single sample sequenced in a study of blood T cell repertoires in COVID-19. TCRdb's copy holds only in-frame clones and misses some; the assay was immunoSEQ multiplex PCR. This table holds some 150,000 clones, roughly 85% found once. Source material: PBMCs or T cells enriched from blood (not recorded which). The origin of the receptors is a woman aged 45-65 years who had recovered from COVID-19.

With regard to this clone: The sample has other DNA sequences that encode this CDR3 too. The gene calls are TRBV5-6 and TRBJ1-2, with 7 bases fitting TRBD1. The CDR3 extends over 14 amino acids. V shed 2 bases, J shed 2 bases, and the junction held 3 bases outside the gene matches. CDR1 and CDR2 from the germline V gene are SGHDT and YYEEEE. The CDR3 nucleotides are TGTGCCAGCAGCTTCGGGACAGCAAACTATGGCTACACCTTC. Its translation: CASSFGTANYGYTF. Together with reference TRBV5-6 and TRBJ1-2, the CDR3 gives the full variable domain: DAGVTQSPTHLIKTRGQQVTLRCSPKSGHDTVSWYQQALGQGPQFIFQYYEEEERQRGNFPDRFSGHQFPNYSSELNVNALLLGDSALYLCASSFGTANYGYTFGSGTRLTVV.

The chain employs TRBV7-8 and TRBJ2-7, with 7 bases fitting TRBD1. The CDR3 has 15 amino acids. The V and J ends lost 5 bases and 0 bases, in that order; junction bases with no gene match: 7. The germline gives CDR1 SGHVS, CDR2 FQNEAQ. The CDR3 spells CASSPRQGSSYEQYF. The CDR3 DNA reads TGTGCCAGCAGCCCCCGACAGGGCAGCTCCTACGAGCAGTACTTC.

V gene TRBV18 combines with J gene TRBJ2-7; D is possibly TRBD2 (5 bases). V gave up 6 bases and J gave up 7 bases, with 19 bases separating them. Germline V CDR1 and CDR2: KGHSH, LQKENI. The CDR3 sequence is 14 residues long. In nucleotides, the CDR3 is TGTGCCAGCTCCTTCTACCCAGAAGCGGAAGAGCAGTACTTC. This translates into CASSFYPEAEEQYF.

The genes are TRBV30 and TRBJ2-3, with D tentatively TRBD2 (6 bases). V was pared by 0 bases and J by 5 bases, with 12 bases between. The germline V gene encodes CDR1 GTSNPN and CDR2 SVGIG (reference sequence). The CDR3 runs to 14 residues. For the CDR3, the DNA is TGTGCCTGGAGTGTGACTCTGGGGGGAGATACGCAGTATTTT. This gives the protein CAWSVTLGGDTQYF.

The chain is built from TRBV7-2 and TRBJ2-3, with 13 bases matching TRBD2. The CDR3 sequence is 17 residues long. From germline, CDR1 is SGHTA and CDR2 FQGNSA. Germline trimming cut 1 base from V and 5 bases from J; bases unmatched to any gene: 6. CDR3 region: CASSLDGTSGNLDTQYF. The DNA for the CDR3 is TGTGCCAGCAGCTTAGACGGGACTAGCGGGAATTTAGATACGCAGTATTTT.

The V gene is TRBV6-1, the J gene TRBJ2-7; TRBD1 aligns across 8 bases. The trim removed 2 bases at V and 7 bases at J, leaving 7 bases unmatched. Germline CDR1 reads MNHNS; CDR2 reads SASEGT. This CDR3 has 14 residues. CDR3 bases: TGTGCCAGCAGTGAACGGCAGGGGGCGGGAGAGCAGTACTTC. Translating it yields CASSERQGAGEQYF.

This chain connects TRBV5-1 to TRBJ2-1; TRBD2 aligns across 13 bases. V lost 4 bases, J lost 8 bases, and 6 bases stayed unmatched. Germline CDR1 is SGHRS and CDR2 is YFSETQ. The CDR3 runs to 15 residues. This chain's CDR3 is CASSRGLAGLDEQFF. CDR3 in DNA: TGCGCCAGCAGCCGGGGACTAGCGGGATTGGATGAGCAGTTCTTC.

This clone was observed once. CDR3 sequence: CASSARLASAYEQYF. CDR3 bases: TGCGCCAGCAGCGCCAGACTAGCAAGTGCTTACGAGCAGTACTTC. This chain links TRBV4-1 with TRBJ2-7, with 7 bases that match TRBD2. The germline gives CDR1 MGHRA, CDR2 YSYEKL. Trimming cost V 5 bases and J 4 bases; bases outside gene matches: 11. This CDR3 is 15 amino acids long.

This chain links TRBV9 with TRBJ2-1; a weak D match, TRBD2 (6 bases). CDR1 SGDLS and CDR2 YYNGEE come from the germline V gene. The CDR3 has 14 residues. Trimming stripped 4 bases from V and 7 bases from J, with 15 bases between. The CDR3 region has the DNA TGTGCCAGCAGCCAAGGACTACATCGGAATGAGCAGTTCTTC. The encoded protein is CASSQGLHRNEQFF. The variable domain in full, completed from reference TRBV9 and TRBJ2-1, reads DSGVTQTPKHLITATGQRVTLRCSPRSGDLSVYWYQQSLDQGLQFLIQYYNGEERAKGNILERFSAQQFPDLHSELNLSSLELGDSALYFCASSQGLHRNEQFFGPGTRLTVL.

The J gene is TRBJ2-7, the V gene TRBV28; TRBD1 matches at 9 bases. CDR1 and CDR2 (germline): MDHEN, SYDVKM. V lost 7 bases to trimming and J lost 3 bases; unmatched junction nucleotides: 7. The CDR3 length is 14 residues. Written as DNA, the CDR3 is TGTGCCAGCACAGCCGGGACAGGGCGCTACGAGCAGTACTTC. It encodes CASTAGTGRYEQYF.

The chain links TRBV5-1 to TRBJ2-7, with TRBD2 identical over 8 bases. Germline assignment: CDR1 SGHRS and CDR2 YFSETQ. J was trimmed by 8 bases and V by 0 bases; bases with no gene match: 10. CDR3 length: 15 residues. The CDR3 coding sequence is TGCGCCAGCAGCTTGGCGGGAGGGAACCCATTTCAGCAGTACTTC. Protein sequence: CASSLAGGNPFQQYF.

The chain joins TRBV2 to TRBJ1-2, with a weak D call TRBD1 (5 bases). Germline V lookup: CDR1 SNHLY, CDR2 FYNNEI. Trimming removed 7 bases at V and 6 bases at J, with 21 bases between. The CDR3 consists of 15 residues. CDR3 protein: CASMSNRQGRNGYTF. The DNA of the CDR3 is TGTGCCAGCATGAGTAACAGGCAGGGAAGGAATGGCTACACCTTC.

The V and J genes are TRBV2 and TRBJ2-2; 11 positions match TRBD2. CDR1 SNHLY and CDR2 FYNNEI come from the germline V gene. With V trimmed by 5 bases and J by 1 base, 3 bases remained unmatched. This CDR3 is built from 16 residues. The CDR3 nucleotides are TGTGCCAGCAGTTGGACTAGCGGGCTGAACACCGGGGAGCTGTTTTTT. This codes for CASSWTSGLNTGELFF.

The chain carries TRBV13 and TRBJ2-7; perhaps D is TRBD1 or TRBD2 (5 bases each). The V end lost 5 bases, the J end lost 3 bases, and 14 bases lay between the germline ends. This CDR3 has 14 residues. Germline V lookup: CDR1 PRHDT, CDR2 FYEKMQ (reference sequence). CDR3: CASSLAGRDYEQYF. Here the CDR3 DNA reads TGTGCCAGCAGCCTAGCCGGCAGGGACTACGAGCAGTACTTC.

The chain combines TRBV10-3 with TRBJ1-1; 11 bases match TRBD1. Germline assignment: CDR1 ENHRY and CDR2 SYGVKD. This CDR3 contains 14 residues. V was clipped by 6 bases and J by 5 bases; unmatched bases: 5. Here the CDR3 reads CAIRPGQGGTEAFF. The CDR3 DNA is TGTGCCATCAGGCCGGGACAGGGGGGTACTGAAGCTTTCTTT.

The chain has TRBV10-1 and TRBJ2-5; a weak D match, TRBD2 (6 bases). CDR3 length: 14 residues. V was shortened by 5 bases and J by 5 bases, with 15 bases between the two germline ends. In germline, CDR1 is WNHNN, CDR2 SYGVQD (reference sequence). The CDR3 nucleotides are TGCGCCAGCAGTACCGGGACTCCCGGGGAGACCCAGTACTTC. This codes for CASSTGTPGETQYF.

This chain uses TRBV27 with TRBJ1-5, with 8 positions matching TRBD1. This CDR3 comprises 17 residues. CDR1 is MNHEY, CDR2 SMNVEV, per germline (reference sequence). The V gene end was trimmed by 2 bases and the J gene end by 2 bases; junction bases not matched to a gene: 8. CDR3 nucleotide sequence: TGTGCCAGCAGTTTAGGTTTCAGGGGGCGAGGCAATCAGCCCCAGCATTTT. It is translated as CASSLGFRGRGNQPQHF.

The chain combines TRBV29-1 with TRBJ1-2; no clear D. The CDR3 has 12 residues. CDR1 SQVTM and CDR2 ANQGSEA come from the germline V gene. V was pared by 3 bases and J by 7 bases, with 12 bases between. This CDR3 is CSVERAGSGYTF. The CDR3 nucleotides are TGCAGCGTTGAGCGGGCGGGATCTGGCTACACCTTC.

CDR3 sequence reads: CASSSRPGTGANTEAFF. The CDR3 DNA follows: TGTGCCAGCAGCTCCCGTCCCGGGACAGGGGCGAACACTGAAGCTTTCTTT. The chain is built from TRBV7-3 and TRBJ1-1; the match to TRBD1 covers 10 bases. Germline CDR1 is SGHTA and CDR2 is FQGTGA. The CDR3 consists of 17 residues. With V trimmed by 4 bases and J by 1 base, 9 bases remained unmatched. The variable domain in full, with the rest retrieved from reference TRBV7-3 and TRBJ1-1, is GAGVSQTPSNKVTEKGKYVELRCDPISGHTALYWYRQSLGQGPEFLIYFQGTGAADDSGLPNDRFFAVRPEGSVSTLKIQRTERGDSAVYLCASSSRPGTGANTEAFFGQGTRLTVV.

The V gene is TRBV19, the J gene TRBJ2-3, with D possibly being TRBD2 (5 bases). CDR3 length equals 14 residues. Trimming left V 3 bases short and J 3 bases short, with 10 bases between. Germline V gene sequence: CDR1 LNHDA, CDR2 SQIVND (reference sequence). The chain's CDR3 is CASSIGWRTDTQYF. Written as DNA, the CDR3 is TGTGCCAGTAGTATCGGGTGGAGGACAGATACGCAGTATTTT.

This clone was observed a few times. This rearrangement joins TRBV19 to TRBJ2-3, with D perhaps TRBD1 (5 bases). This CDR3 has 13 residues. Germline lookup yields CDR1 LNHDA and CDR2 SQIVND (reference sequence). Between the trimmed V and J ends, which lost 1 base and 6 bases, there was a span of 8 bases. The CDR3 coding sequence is TGTGCCAGTAGTATAGGAACAGGCGATACGCAGTATTTT. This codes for CASSIGTGDTQYF.

The CDR3 here is CASSEQGVMDEQFF. The CDR3 region has the DNA TGTGCCAGCAGTGAACAGGGAGTAATGGATGAGCAGTTCTTC. The genes are TRBV6-4 and TRBJ2-1; maybe TRBD1 (6 bases). Per the germline V gene, CDR1 is MRHNA and CDR2 is SNTAGT. This CDR3 region has 14 residues. Trimming took off 3 bases at V and 8 bases at J, with 14 bases between the two ends.

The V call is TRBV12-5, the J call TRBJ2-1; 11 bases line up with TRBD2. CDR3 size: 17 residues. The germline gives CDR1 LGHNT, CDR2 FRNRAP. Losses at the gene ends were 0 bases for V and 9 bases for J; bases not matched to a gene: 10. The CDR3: CASGLVRIAGGPSEQFF. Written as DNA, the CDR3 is TGTGCTAGTGGTTTGGTACGGATAGCGGGAGGGCCCAGTGAGCAGTTCTTC.

The CDR3 sequence: CASRGTVLYGYTF. The CDR3 DNA follows: TGTGCCAGCAGGGGGACAGTCCTCTATGGCTACACCTTC. The chain joins TRBV12-3 or TRBV12-4 to TRBJ1-2, with 7 bases matching TRBD1. CDR3 length: 13 residues. V lost 6 bases to trimming and J lost 4 bases; unmatched junction nucleotides: 5.

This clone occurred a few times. The CDR3 protein is CASSLSSAYPGELFF. Written as DNA, the CDR3 is TGTGCCAGCAGTTTATCGTCTGCCTACCCCGGGGAGCTGTTTTTT. This chain joins TRBV27 and TRBJ2-2; no reliable D call. Deletions cut 0 bases from V and 6 bases from J, with 11 bases between. This CDR3 has 15 amino acids. Germline-derived CDR1 and CDR2 are MNHEY and SMNVEV (reference sequence).

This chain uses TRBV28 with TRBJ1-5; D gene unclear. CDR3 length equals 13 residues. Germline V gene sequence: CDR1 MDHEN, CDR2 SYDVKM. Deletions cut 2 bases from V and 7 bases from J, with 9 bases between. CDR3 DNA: TGTGCCAGCAGTTTACCGGGTCGGCAGCCCCAGCATTTT. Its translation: CASSLPGRQPQHF.

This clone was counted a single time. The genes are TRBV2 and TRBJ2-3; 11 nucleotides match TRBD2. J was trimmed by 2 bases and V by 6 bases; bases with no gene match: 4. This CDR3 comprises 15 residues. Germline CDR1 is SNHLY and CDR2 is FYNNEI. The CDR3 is CASRIAGGFTDTQYF. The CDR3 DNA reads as TGTGCCAGCAGAATAGCGGGAGGGTTCACAGATACGCAGTATTTT.

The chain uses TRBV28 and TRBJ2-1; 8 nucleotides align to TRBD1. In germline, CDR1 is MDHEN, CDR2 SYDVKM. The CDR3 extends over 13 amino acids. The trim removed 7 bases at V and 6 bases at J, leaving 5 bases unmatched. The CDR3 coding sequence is TGTGCCAGCACCGTGGACAGGGTCAATGAGCAGTTCTTC. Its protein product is CASTVDRVNEQFF.

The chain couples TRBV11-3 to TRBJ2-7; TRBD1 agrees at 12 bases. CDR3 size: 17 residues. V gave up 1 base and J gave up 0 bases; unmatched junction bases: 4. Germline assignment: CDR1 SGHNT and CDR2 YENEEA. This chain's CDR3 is CASSLAVGQGASYEQYF. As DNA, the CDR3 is TGTGCCAGCAGCTTAGCGGTGGGACAGGGGGCCTCCTACGAGCAGTACTTC.